The clone carrying this T cell receptor (beta chain) has just one count. The data originate from a study of Ad26.COV2.S vaccination and SARS-CoV-2 variants. V was shortened by 1 base and J by 7 bases, with 10 bases between the two germline ends. The CDR3 is made up of 13 amino acids. CDR1 is SGHVS and CDR2 is FQNEAQ in the germline V gene. Clones were sequenced by immunoSEQ multiplex PCR, and TCRdb holds only the in-frame ones, with some missing. The sample shows 400,000 to 500,000 clones, approximately 89% of them seen only once. Treatment given: 15 to 20 received Ad26.COV2.S at low or high dose, single or two shots; several received placebo; per-sample allocation not given. It was on day 63 after the first vaccine or placebo injection that samples were taken.

The chain joins TRBV7-8 to TRBJ2-5; D is unclear. The TCR was taken from a person aged 18-60 years who received the Ad26.COV2.S COVID-19 vaccine or a placebo. The input for sequencing was peripheral blood, taken in a trial of Ad26.COV2.S vaccine versus placebo. This chain's CDR3 is CASSLEVSSTQYF. CDR3 DNA: TGTGCCAGCAGCTTAGAGGTATCCTCGACCCAGTACTTC. Combining the CDR3 with reference TRBV7-8 and TRBJ2-5 gives the whole variable domain GAGVSQSPRYKVAKRGQDVALRCDPISGHVSLFWYQQALGQGPEFLTYFQNEAQLDKSGLPSDRFFAERPEGSVSTLKIQRTQQEDSAVYLCASSLEVSSTQYFGPGTRLLVL.